The 14 T cell receptor beta chains below all came from one sample that was sequenced in a study of blood T cell repertoires in COVID-19. The data were produced by immunoSEQ multiplex PCR, yet TCRdb's version contains in-frame clones alone and is incomplete. The data hold around 250,000 clones, with roughly four fifths observed a single time. The sample taken for sequencing was peripheral blood. Receptors were obtained from a young woman with acute or convalescent COVID-19.

V is TRBV20-1 and J is TRBJ1-5; 8 bases agree with TRBD1. CDR3 length: 16 amino acids. Trimming removed 3 bases from V and 1 base from J; junction bases left unmatched: 8. The germline V gene has CDR1 DFQATT and CDR2 SNEGSKA (reference sequence). In DNA, the CDR3 is TGCAGTGCTAGTCGGGCAGGGGGCTTGAGCAATCAGCCCCAGCATTTT. Its protein is CSASRAGGLSNQPQHF.

This sequence joins TRBV27 and TRBJ1-1; 7 bases fit TRBD1. This CDR3 has 15 amino acids. CDR1 and CDR2 (germline): MNHEY, SMNVEV (reference sequence). V was pared by 5 bases and J by 4 bases, with 10 bases of the junction left unmatched. The chain's CDR3 is CASSQTGPLITEAFF. The DNA of the CDR3 is TGTGCCAGCAGTCAGACAGGGCCGCTAATCACTGAAGCTTTCTTT.

The rearrangement uses TRBV12-3 or TRBV12-4 and TRBJ2-1; D perhaps matches TRBD1 (5 bases). CDR3 length: 13 amino acids. Trimming pared 3 bases from V and 5 bases from J, leaving 8 bases between. Written as DNA, the CDR3 is TGTGCCAGCAGTTTGACAGTCCACAATGAGCAGTTCTTC. Protein: CASSLTVHNEQFF.

This chain uses TRBV27 with TRBJ1-6, with TRBD1 matching over 7 bases. Germline V lookup: CDR1 MNHEY, CDR2 SMNVEV (reference sequence). Losses at the gene ends were 7 bases for V and 0 bases for J; bases not matched to a gene: 15. The CDR3 sequence is 19 residues long. CDR3 DNA sequence: TGTGCCAGCACCTCACGGTCGGGACAGAGAAACTCCTATAATTCACCCCTCCACTTT. This codes for CASTSRSGQRNSYNSPLHF.

This sequence joins TRBV9 and TRBJ2-1; TRBD2 matches at 11 bases. This CDR3 is built from 16 residues. J lost 8 bases, V lost 2 bases, and 9 bases had no gene match. CDR1 and CDR2 from the germline V gene are SGDLS and YYNGEE. CDR3 loop: CASSVFPSGRMDEQFF. Written as DNA, the CDR3 is TGTGCCAGCAGCGTTTTCCCTAGCGGGAGGATGGATGAGCAGTTCTTC.

This rearrangement joins TRBV2 to TRBJ2-1, with a possible D match to TRBD2 (6 bases). This CDR3 spans 15 amino acids. Trimming stripped 3 bases from V and 3 bases from J, with 12 bases between. The germline V gene has CDR1 SNHLY and CDR2 FYNNEI. DNA for the CDR3: TGTGCCAGCAGTGAGTGGAGGGTAGGCTACAATGAGCAGTTCTTC. Translation gives CASSEWRVGYNEQFF.

This clone was observed a few times. The rearrangement uses TRBV7-3 and TRBJ2-5; 7 nucleotides match TRBD1. This CDR3 region has 13 residues. Germline assignment: CDR1 SGHTA and CDR2 FQGTGA. V shed 5 bases, J shed 1 base, and the junction held 1 base outside the gene matches. The CDR3 DNA reads TGTGCCAGCAGCCGGGACAGCCAAGAGACCCAGTACTTC. It yields the protein CASSRDSQETQYF.

This chain joins TRBV7-9 and TRBJ2-3; 7 positions agree with TRBD2. This CDR3 contains 18 residues. The germline V gene encodes CDR1 SEHNR and CDR2 FQNEAQ (reference sequence). V dropped 2 bases and J dropped 5; count of bases not matched to a gene: 16. CDR3: CASSLPLRMAGVGDTQYF. CDR3 sequence (DNA): TGTGCCAGCAGCTTACCCCTTAGGATGGCGGGAGTGGGAGATACGCAGTATTTT.

The CDR3 protein is CAWSRGGFGGYTF. The CDR3 bases are TGTGCCTGGAGTAGAGGGGGCTTCGGTGGCTACACCTTC. This chain links TRBV30 with TRBJ1-2, with 7 bases lining up with TRBD1. Germline trimming cut 2 bases from V and 7 bases from J; bases unmatched to any gene: 7. CDR3 length: 13 amino acids. Germline CDR1 is GTSNPN and CDR2 is SVGIG (reference sequence). Combining the CDR3 with reference TRBV30 and TRBJ1-2 gives the whole variable domain SQTIHQWPATLVQPVGSPLSLECTVEGTSNPNLYWYRQAAGRGLQLLFYSVGIGQISSEVPQNLSASRPQDRQFILSSKKLLLSDSGFYLCAWSRGGFGGYTFGSGTRLTVV.

The chain employs TRBV7-2 and TRBJ2-1, with 12 bases matching TRBD2. Trimming at V came to 5 bases and at J to 2 bases, leaving 7 bases not matched to a gene. The CDR3 totals 17 residues. Per the germline V gene, CDR1 is SGHTA and CDR2 is FQGNSA. Written as DNA, the CDR3 is TGTGCCAGCAGCCCCCCGGGACTAGCGGGTACCTACAATGAGCAGTTCTTC. As protein: CASSPPGLAGTYNEQFF.

The gene calls are TRBV13 and TRBJ1-1; D may be TRBD1 (5 bases). The V gene lost 5 bases and the J gene lost 8 bases, with 15 bases spanning the gap. Germline V gene lookup returns CDR1 PRHDT and CDR2 FYEKMQ (reference sequence). CDR3 length: 13 residues. The chain's CDR3 is CASSRNLRVEAFF. CDR3 bases: TGTGCCAGCAGCCGAAATCTCAGGGTGGAAGCTTTCTTT.

This chain uses TRBV7-9 with TRBJ1-2; 11 nucleotides line up with TRBD1. Germline-derived CDR1 and CDR2 are SEHNR and FQNEAQ (reference sequence). V was clipped by 7 bases and J by 5 bases; unmatched bases: 12. The CDR3 covers 16 residues. Here the CDR3 DNA reads TGTGCCAGCAACCCGGGACAGGGGGGCCGGGGGTATGGCTACACCTTC. Residues: CASNPGQGGRGYGYTF.

The gene calls are TRBV6-2 or TRBV6-3 and TRBJ2-7, with D possibly being TRBD1 (5 bases). The V end was cut by 5 bases, the J end by 6 bases, with 14 bases between. In germline, CDR1 is MNHEY, CDR2 SVGEGT. The CDR3 extends over 13 amino acids. The CDR3, as DNA: TGTGCCAGCAGTAAAGGGGCCCCGGTCGAGCAGTACTTC. The encoded protein is CASSKGAPVEQYF.

Only a few counts were recorded for this clone. The chain couples TRBV15 to TRBJ1-5; 7 nucleotides align to TRBD1. V lost 1 base to trimming and J lost 3 bases; unmatched junction nucleotides: 3. This CDR3 is built from 15 residues. CDR1 and CDR2 from the germline V gene are LNHNV and YYDKDF (reference sequence). The CDR3 spells CATSRAGQVNQPQHF. The CDR3 DNA follows: TGTGCCACCAGCAGAGCCGGACAGGTCAATCAGCCCCAGCATTTT.